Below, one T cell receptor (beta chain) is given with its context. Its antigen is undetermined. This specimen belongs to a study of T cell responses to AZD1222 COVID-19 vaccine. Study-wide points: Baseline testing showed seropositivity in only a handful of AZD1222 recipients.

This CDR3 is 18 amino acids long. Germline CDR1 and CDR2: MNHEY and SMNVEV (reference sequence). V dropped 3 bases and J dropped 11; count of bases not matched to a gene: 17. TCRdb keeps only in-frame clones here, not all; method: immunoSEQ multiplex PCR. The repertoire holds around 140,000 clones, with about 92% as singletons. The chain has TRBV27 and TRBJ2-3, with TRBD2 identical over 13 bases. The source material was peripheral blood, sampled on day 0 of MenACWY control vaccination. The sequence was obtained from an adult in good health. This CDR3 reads CASSFSTSGRREGVGQYF. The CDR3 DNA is TGTGCCAGCAGTTTTTCGACTAGCGGGAGGCGGGAGGGGGTCGGGCAGTATTTT.